These T cell receptor beta chains were read from a single sample in a study of T-cell reconstitution after alpha-beta-depleted transplantation in children. MiXCR, run by TCRdb on the PCR reads, gives a single entry per CDR3 protein. The sample has about a million distinct CDR3 sequences, roughly 31% seen once. Specimen: PBMCs, mostly from graft donor cells, collected 360 days after TCRalphabeta/CD19-depleted stem cell transplant. The receptors originated from a boy younger than two who had a stem cell transplant for SCID, so the T cells may come from the graft donor. Both conserved end residues are part of each CDR3. A D gene is named only where the DNA matches it firmly. Expanded clones are given a class, and other clones once, few, many or no size at all.

>TRBV2|NA|once|TRBJ1-6
CASSEGGLPTPLHF
TGTGCCAGCAGTGAAGGGGGGTTACCCACACCCCTCCACTTT
>TRBV24-1|TRBD2|NA|TRBJ2-1
CATSDTRGASSYNEQFF
TGTGCCACCAGTGACACGCGGGGGGCCAGCTCCTACAATGAGCAGTTCTTC
>TRBV5-1|TRBD1|many|TRBJ1-6
CASSLGQGNSPLHF
TGCGCCAGCAGCTTGGGACAGGGAAATTCACCCCTCCACTTT
>TRBV7-9|NA|NA|TRBJ2-5
CASSPGPSQETQYF
TGTGCCAGCAGCCCTGGGCCCAGCCAAGAGACCCAGTACTTC
>TRBV5-5|NA|NA|TRBJ1-5
CASSLFYGGAGNQPQHF
TGTGCCAGCAGCCTGTTTTACGGGGGCGCGGGCAATCAGCCCCAGCATTTT
>TRBV12-3/TRBV12-4|NA|NA|TRBJ1-5
CASNYSGAEQPQHF
TGTGCCAGCAACTACTCGGGGGCGGAACAGCCCCAGCATTTT
>TRBV14|TRBD2|few|TRBJ2-5
CASSGLRLAGGPSETQYF
TGTGCCAGCAGCGGCTTGAGACTAGCGGGGGGGCCGTCGGAGACCCAGTACTTC
>TRBV6-2/TRBV6-3|TRBD2|NA|TRBJ2-1
CASSYVKGLAGEYNEQFF
TGTGCCAGCAGTTACGTGAAGGGACTAGCGGGGGAATACAATGAGCAGTTCTTC
>TRBV5-1|NA|once|TRBJ2-5
CASRPQGGETQYF
TGCGCCAGCAGGCCGCAGGGAGGAGAGACCCAGTACTTC
>TRBV13|NA|NA|TRBJ2-7
CASSSTQSYEQYF
TGTGCCAGCAGCTCCACTCAATCCTACGAGCAGTACTTC
>TRBV27|NA|NA|TRBJ2-2
CASKFNTGELFF
TGTGCCAGCAAGTTCAACACCGGGGAGCTGTTTTTT
>TRBV5-1|NA|many|TRBJ1-1
CASSPLDWWRKAFF
TGCGCCAGCAGCCCTCTGGACTGGTGGAGAAAAGCTTTCTTT
>TRBV12-3/TRBV12-4|TRBD1|few|TRBJ1-1
CASSTTTGPTEAFF
TGTGCCAGCAGCACTACGACAGGGCCCACTGAAGCTTTCTTT
>TRBV6-5|TRBD2|few|TRBJ2-1
CASSYSGTSLYNEQFF
TGTGCCAGCAGTTACTCAGGGACTAGCCTATACAATGAGCAGTTCTTC
>TRBV6-1|TRBD1|few|TRBJ2-7
CASSRTGAGIDEQYF
TGTGCCAGCAGCCGCACAGGGGCTGGGATCGACGAGCAGTACTTC
>TRBV3-1|TRBD1|few|TRBJ1-1
CASSPRDRDIRGAFF
TGTGCCAGCAGCCCCCGGGACAGGGACATTCGGGGAGCTTTCTTT
>TRBV20-1|NA|NA|TRBJ2-6
CSASQQASGANVLTF
TGCAGTGCTAGTCAACAGGCCTCTGGGGCCAACGTCCTGACTTTC
>TRBV7-3|NA|many|TRBJ1-1
CASSFQPGLNTEAFF
TGTGCCAGCAGCTTTCAACCGGGACTGAACACTGAAGCTTTCTTT
>TRBV10-2|NA|few|TRBJ2-7
CASSRVGRSYEQYF
TGCGCCAGCAGCAGGGTTGGCCGTTCCTACGAGCAGTACTTC
>TRBV20-1|NA|few|TRBJ2-3
CSAGLGTDTQYF
TGCAGTGCAGGGTTAGGGACAGATACGCAGTATTTT
>TRBV13|TRBD2|few|TRBJ2-1
CASSLGGTSGGYNEQFF
TGTGCCAGCAGCTTAGGGGGGACTAGCGGGGGTTACAATGAGCAGTTCTTC
>TRBV20-1|NA|NA|TRBJ2-1
CSAGTYNEQFF
TGCAGTGCTGGAACCTACAATGAGCAGTTCTTC
>TRBV20-1|NA|NA|TRBJ2-3
CSAPPSLPQPFTDTQYF
TGCAGTGCTCCCCCCTCGTTGCCCCAGCCCTTCACAGATACGCAGTATTTT
>TRBV7-2|NA|NA|TRBJ2-7
CASSLDLRAYEQYF
TGTGCCAGCAGCCTGGATCTTCGGGCCTACGAGCAGTACTTC
>TRBV5-1|NA|few|TRBJ2-5
CASSVGVRGPVETQYF
TGCGCCAGCAGCGTGGGAGTGCGGGGGCCGGTAGAGACCCAGTACTTC
>TRBV15|NA|many|TRBJ1-1
CATSRDVGVNTEAFF
TGTGCCACCAGCAGAGATGTGGGGGTGAACACTGAAGCTTTCTTT
>TRBV28|TRBD1|NA|TRBJ2-7
CASTLGQGSGEQYF
TGTGCCAGCACCTTGGGACAGGGGAGCGGGGAGCAGTACTTC
>TRBV12-3/TRBV12-4|NA|NA|TRBJ2-2
CASRPTGYTGELFF
TGTGCCAGCAGACCAACAGGTTACACCGGGGAGCTGTTTTTT
>TRBV12-3/TRBV12-4|NA|NA|TRBJ2-2
CASSKREFNTGELFF
TGTGCCAGCAGTAAGAGAGAGTTCAACACCGGGGAGCTGTTTTTT
>TRBV5-1|TRBD2|NA|TRBJ2-1
CASMGPGLAAHEQFF
TGCGCCAGCATGGGTCCGGGACTAGCGGCCCATGAGCAGTTCTTC
>TRBV5-1|TRBD1|NA|TRBJ1-6
CASSFGTGKRESPLHF
TGCGCCAGCAGCTTCGGGACAGGGAAACGGGAGTCACCCCTCCACTTT
>TRBV29-1|TRBD1|NA|TRBJ2-5
CSFAGTGPGETQYF
TGCAGCTTCGCCGGGACAGGGCCAGGGGAGACCCAGTACTTC
>TRBV19|NA|NA|TRBJ1-5
CASTQYRGPVEPQHF
TGTGCCAGTACTCAATATCGAGGCCCCGTGGAGCCCCAGCATTTT
>TRBV12-3/TRBV12-4|TRBD2|NA|TRBJ2-4
CASSLQRGPWRGKNIQYF
TGTGCCAGCAGTTTACAGCGGGGGCCTTGGCGGGGCAAAAACATTCAGTACTTC
>TRBV12-3/TRBV12-4|TRBD2|few|TRBJ2-1
CASSTLGTKPYNEQFF
TGTGCCAGCAGTACACTCGGGACTAAGCCTTACAATGAGCAGTTCTTC
>TRBV3-1|NA|NA|TRBJ2-7
CASSQEYWTATPYEQYF
TGTGCCAGCAGCCAAGAATACTGGACAGCGACTCCCTACGAGCAGTACTTC
>TRBV5-5|NA|NA|TRBJ2-1
CASSSATRRGRGNEQFF
TGTGCCAGCAGCTCGGCAACTCGGCGGGGGCGGGGGAATGAGCAGTTCTTC
>TRBV6-1|NA|few|TRBJ1-2
CASSPGGVWDYGYTF
TGTGCCAGCAGTCCGGGTGGGGTCTGGGACTATGGCTACACCTTC
>TRBV5-1|TRBD2|NA|TRBJ2-7
CASSGGLARVEQYF
TGCGCCAGCAGCGGGGGACTAGCCCGGGTCGAGCAGTACTTC
>TRBV29-1|NA|NA|TRBJ2-7
CSATPMGQLYEQYF
TGCAGCGCCACTCCAATGGGGCAACTCTACGAGCAGTACTTC
>TRBV7-2|TRBD1|NA|TRBJ1-4
CASSPSGTVNEKLFF
TGTGCCAGCAGCCCATCTGGGACAGTTAATGAAAAACTGTTTTTT
>TRBV4-2|TRBD2|NA|TRBJ2-1
CASSQALENRGGEQFF
TGTGCCAGCAGCCAAGCTCTCGAAAACCGGGGGGGTGAGCAGTTCTTC
>TRBV12-5|NA|few|TRBJ2-5
CASAMGRGETQYF
TGTGCTAGTGCCATGGGCCGCGGGGAGACCCAGTACTTC
>TRBV6-1|NA|NA|TRBJ2-1
CASTTGAEDEQFF
TGTGCCAGCACCACGGGGGCGGAGGATGAGCAGTTCTTC
>TRBV7-9|TRBD1|few|TRBJ2-5
CASSLGTASLETQYF
TGTGCCAGCAGTCTAGGGACAGCCTCCCTGGAGACCCAGTACTTC
>TRBV4-2|NA|NA|TRBJ1-5
CASSGSIGQPQHF
TGTGCCAGCAGCGGATCAATCGGGCAGCCCCAGCATTTT
>TRBV29-1|TRBD1|NA|TRBJ1-2
CSVATGSRGYTF
TGCAGCGTTGCGACAGGGTCGCGGGGCTACACCTTC
>TRBV12-3/TRBV12-4|TRBD1|few|TRBJ1-5
CASSLADRDSQPQHF
TGTGCCAGCAGTTTAGCAGACCGGGACAGTCAGCCCCAGCATTTT
>TRBV12-3/TRBV12-4|NA|few|TRBJ1-1
CASSRGLEAFF
TGTGCCAGCAGTAGAGGACTTGAAGCTTTCTTT
>TRBV15|NA|NA|TRBJ2-1
CATSRPGAGNEQFF
TGTGCCACCAGCCGGCCGGGGGCCGGGAATGAGCAGTTCTTC
>TRBV2|NA|once|TRBJ2-3
CATARTDTQYF
TGTGCCACCGCTAGAACAGATACGCAGTATTTT
>TRBV12-3/TRBV12-4|NA|NA|TRBJ1-2
CASSLIRGSGGYTF
TGTGCCAGCAGTTTAATAAGGGGCTCTGGTGGCTACACCTTC
>TRBV25-1|TRBD2|many|TRBJ2-3
CASSDPQGAGGPDTQYF
TGTGCCAGCAGTGACCCCCAGGGAGCGGGGGGGCCAGATACGCAGTATTTT
>TRBV25-1|NA|few|TRBJ2-7
CASTPPGPPFWQYF
TGTGCCAGCACTCCCCCCGGGCCTCCCTTTTGGCAGTACTTC
>TRBV28|TRBD1|NA|TRBJ1-1
CASSDPAGGNTEAFF
TGTGCCAGCAGTGACCCTGCAGGGGGGAACACTGAAGCTTTCTTT